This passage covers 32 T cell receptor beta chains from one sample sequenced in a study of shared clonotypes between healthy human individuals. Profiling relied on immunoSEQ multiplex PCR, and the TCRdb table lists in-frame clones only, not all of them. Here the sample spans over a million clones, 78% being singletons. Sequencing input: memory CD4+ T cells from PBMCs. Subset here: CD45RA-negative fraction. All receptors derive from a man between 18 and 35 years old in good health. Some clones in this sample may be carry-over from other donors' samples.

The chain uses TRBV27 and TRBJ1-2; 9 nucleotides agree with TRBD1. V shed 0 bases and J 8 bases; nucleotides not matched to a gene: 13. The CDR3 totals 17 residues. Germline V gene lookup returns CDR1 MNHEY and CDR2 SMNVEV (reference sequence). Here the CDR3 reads CASSLSIRDRAPGGYTF. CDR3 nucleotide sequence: TGTGCCAGCAGTTTATCGATAAGGGACAGGGCTCCAGGAGGCTACACCTTC.

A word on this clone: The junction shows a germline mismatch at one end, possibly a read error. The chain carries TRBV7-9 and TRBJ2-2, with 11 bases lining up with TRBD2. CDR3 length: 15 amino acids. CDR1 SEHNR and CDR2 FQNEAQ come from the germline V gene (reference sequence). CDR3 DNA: TGTGCCAGCAGTTTAGCGGGAGGGCCCACCGGGGAGCTGTTTTTT. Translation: CASSLAGGPTGELFF.

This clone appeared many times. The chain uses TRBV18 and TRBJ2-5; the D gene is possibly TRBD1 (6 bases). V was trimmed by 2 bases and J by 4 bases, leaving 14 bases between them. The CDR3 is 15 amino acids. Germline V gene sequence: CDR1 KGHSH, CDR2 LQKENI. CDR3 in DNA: TGTGCCAGCTCACCAATGGCCGAAGGGGGAGAGACCCAGTACTTC. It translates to CASSPMAEGGETQYF.

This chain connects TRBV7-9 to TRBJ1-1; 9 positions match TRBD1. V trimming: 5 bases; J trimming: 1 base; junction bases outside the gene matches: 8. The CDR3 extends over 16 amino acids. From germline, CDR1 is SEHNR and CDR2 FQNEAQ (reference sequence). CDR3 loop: CASSPRQGVGNTEAFF. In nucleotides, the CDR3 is TGTGCCAGCAGCCCGAGACAGGGGGTAGGGAACACTGAAGCTTTCTTT.

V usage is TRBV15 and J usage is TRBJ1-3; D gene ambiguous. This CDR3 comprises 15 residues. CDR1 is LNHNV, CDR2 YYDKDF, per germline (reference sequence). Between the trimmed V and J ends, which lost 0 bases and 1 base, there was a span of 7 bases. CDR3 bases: TGTGCCACCAGCAGAGATGAGGGTTCTGGAAACACCATATATTTT. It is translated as CATSRDEGSGNTIYF.

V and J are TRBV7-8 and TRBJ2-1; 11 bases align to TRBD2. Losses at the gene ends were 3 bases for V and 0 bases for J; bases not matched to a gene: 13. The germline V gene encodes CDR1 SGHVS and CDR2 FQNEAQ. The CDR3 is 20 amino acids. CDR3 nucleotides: TGTGCCAGCAGCTTTTATACCCGGACTAGCGGGTTAAGCTCCTACAATGAGCAGTTCTTC. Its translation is CASSFYTRTSGLSSYNEQFF.

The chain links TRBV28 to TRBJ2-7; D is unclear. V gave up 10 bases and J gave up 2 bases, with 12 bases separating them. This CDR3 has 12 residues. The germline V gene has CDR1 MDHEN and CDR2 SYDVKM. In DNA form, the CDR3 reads TGTGCCATTAAAGCCAGGACCTACGAGCAGTACTTC. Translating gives CAIKARTYEQYF.

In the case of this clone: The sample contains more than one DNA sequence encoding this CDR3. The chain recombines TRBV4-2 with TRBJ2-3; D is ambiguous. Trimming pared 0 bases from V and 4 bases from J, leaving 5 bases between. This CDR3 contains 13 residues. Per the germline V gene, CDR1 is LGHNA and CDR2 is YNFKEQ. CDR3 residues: CASSQDTADTQYF. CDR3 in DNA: TGTGCCAGCAGCCAAGATACAGCAGATACGCAGTATTTT.

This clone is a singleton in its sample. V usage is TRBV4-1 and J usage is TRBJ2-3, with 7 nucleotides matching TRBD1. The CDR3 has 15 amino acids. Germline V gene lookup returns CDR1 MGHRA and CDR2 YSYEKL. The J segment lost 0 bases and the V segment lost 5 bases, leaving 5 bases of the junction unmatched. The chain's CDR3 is CASSSTGDSTDTQYF. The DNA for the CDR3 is TGCGCCAGCAGCTCAACAGGGGATAGCACAGATACGCAGTATTTT.

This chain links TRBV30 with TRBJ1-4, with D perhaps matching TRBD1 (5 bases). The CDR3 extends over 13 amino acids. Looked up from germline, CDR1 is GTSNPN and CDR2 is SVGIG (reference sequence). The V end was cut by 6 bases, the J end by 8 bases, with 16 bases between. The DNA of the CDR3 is TGTGCCTGCTCGGTGGGGGTACGGGAAAAACTGTTTTTT. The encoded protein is CACSVGVREKLFF. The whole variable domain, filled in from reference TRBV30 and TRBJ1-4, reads SQTIHQWPATLVQPVGSPLSLECTVEGTSNPNLYWYRQAAGRGLQLLFYSVGIGQISSEVPQNLSASRPQDRQFILSSKKLLLSDSGFYLCACSVGVREKLFFGSGTQLSVL.

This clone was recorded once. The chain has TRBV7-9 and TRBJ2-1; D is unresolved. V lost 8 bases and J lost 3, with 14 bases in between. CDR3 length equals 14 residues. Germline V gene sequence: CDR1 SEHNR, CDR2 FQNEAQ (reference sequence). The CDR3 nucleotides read TGTGCCAGCTCGGGCCAGACGGGCTACAATGAGCAGTTCTTC. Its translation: CASSGQTGYNEQFF.

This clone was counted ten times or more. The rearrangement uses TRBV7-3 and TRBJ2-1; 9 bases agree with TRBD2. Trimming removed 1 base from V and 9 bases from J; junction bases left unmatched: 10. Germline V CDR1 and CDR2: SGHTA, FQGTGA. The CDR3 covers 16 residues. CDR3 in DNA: TGTGCCAGCAGCTTAAGGCGGGAGGGGGTGTTGGGTGAGCAGTTCTTC. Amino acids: CASSLRREGVLGEQFF.

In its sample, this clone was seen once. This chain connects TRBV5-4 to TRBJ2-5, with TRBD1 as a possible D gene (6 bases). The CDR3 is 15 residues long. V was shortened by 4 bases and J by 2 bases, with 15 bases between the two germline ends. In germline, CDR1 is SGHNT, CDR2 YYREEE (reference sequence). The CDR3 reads CASSKGQGGQETQYF. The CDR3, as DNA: TGTGCCAGCAGCAAGGGCCAAGGGGGACAAGAGACCCAGTACTTC.

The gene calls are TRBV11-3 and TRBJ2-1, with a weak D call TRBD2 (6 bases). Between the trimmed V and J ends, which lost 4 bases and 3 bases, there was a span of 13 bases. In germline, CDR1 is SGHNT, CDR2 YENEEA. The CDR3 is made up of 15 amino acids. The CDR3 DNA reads TGTGCCAGCAGCTCGGGTGGGAGGAGCTACAATGAGCAGTTCTTC. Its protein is CASSSGGRSYNEQFF.

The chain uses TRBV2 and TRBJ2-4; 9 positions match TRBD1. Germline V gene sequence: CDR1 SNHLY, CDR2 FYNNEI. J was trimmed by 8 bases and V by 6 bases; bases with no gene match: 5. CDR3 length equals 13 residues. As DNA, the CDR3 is TGTGCCAGCAGAGGGACAGGGTTGGACATTCAGTACTTC. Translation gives CASRGTGLDIQYF.

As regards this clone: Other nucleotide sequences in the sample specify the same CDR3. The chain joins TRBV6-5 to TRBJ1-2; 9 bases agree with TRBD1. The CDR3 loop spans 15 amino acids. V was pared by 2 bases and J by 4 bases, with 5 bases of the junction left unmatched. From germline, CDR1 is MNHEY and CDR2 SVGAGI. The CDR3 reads CASSYRGQGGYGYTF. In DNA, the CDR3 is TGTGCCAGCAGTTACAGGGGACAGGGAGGCTATGGCTACACCTTC.

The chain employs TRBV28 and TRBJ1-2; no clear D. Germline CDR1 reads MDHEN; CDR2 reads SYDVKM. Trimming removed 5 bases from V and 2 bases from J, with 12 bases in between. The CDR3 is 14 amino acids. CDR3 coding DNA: TGTGCCAGCAGTGTCAGACAAACCAACTATGGCTACACCTTC. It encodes CASSVRQTNYGYTF.

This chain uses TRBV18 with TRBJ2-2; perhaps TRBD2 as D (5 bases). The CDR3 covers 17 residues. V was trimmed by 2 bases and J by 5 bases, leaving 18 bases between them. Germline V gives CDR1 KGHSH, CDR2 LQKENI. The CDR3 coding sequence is TGTGCCAGCTCACCAAGCTTGCCGGGATTCAGAACCGGGGAGCTGTTTTTT. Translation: CASSPSLPGFRTGELFF.

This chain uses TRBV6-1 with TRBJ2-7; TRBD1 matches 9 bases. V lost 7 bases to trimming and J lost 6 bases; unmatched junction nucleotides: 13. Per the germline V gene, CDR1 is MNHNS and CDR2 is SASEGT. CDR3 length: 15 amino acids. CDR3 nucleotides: TGTGCCAGCACCGAAGGAGGGACAGGGAGCGGCGAGCAGTACTTC. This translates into CASTEGGTGSGEQYF.

The CDR3 coding sequence is TGTGCCAGCAGTCCCCAAAACAGGGACAATCAGCCCCAGCATTTT. Translation gives CASSPQNRDNQPQHF. This sequence joins TRBV27 and TRBJ1-5; a possible D gene is TRBD1 (6 bases). Germline-derived CDR1 and CDR2 are MNHEY and SMNVEV (reference sequence). V dropped 5 bases and J dropped 3 bases, with 14 bases sitting between them. The CDR3 is made up of 15 amino acids.

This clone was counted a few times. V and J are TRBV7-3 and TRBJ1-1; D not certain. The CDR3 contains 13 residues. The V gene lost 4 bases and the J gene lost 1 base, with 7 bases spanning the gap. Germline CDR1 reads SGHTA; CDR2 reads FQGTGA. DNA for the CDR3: TGTGCCAGCAGCTCTCTTGGGAACACTGAAGCTTTCTTT. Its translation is CASSSLGNTEAFF.

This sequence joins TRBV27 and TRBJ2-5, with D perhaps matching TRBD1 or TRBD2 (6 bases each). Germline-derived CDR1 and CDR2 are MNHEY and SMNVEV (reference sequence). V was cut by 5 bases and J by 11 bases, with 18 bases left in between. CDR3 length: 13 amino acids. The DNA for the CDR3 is TGTGCCAGCAGTGACCTTGGGGGGCGAGAGCAGTACTTC. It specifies CASSDLGGREQYF.

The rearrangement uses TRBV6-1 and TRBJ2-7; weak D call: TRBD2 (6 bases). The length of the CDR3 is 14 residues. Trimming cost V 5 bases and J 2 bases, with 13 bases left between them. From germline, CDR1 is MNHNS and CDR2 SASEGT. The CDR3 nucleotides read TGTGCCAGCAGTCGGGAGTACCAGACCTACGAGCAGTACTTC. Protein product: CASSREYQTYEQYF.

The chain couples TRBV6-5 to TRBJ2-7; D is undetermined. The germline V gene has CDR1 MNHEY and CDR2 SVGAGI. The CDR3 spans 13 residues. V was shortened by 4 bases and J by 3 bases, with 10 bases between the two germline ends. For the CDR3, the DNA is TGTGCCAGCAGTTCCCTTCCTAGCTACGAGCAGTACTTC. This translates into CASSSLPSYEQYF.

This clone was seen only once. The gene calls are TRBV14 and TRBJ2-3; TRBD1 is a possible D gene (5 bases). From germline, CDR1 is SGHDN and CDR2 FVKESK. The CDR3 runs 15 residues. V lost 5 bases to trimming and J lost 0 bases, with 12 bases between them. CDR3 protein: CASSEQATSTDTQYF. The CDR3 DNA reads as TGTGCCAGCAGCGAACAGGCTACTAGCACAGATACGCAGTATTTT.

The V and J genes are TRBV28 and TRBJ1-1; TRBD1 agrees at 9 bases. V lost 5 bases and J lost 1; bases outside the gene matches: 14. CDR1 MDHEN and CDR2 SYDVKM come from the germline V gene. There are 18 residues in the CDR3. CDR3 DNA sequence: TGTGCCAGCAGTACGGTTTTCCAACCGGGACAGGGGAACACTGAAGCTTTCTTT. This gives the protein CASSTVFQPGQGNTEAFF. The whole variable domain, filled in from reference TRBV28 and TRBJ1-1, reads DVKVTQSSRYLVKRTGEKVFLECVQDMDHENMFWYRQDPGLGLRLIYFSYDVKMKEKGDIPEGYSVSREKKERFSLILESASTNQTSMYLCASSTVFQPGQGNTEAFFGQGTRLTVV.

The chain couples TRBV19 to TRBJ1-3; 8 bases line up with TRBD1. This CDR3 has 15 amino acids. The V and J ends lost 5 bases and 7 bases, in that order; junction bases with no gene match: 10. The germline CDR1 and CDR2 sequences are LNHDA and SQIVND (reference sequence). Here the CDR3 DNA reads TGTGCCAGTAGTCGCTCCCCACAGGGGGGTAACACCATATATTTT. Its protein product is CASSRSPQGGNTIYF.

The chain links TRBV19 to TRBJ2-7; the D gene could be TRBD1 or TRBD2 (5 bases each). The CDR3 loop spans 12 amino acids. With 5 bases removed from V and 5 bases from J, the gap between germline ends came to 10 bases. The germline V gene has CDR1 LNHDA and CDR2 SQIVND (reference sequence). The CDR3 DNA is TGTGCCAGTAGTCTCAGGGACCACGAGCAGTACTTC. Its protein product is CASSLRDHEQYF.

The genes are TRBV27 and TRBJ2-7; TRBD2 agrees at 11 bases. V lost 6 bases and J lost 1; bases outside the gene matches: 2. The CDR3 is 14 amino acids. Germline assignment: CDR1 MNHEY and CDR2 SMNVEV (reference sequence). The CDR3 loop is CASRGLADSYEQYF. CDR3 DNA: TGTGCCAGCAGGGGACTAGCGGATTCCTACGAGCAGTACTTC.

CDR3 protein: CASSLGLQLRTIGYTF. For the CDR3, the DNA is TGTGCCAGCAGCTTAGGTCTACAGCTAAGAACCATCGGCTACACCTTC. The chain uses TRBV11-2 and TRBJ1-2; D gene ambiguous. The CDR3 is 16 amino acids. The germline CDR1 and CDR2 sequences are SGHAT and FQNNGV. Trimming took off 1 base at V and 8 bases at J, with 20 bases between the two ends.

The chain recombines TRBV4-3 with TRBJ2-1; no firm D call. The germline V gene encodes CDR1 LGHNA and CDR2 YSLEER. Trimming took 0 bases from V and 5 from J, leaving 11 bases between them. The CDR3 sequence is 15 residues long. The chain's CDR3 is CASSQDSGTNNEQFF. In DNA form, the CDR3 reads TGCGCCAGCAGCCAAGATTCCGGCACAAACAATGAGCAGTTCTTC.

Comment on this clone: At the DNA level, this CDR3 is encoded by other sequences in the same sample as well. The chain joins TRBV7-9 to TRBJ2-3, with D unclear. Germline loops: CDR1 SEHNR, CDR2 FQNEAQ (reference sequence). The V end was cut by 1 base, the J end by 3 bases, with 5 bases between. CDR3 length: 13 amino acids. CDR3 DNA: TGTGCCAGCAGCTTAGGTAGAACAGATACGCAGTATTTT. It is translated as CASSLGRTDTQYF.